This passage covers 2 T cell receptor beta chains from one sample sequenced in a study of T-cell memory formation after mild COVID-19. TCRdb re-analysed the 5' RACE reads in MiXCR, keeping a single row per CDR3 protein. This table has 400,000 to 450,000 distinct CDR3 sequences, about 20% appearing once. Source material: PBMCs or a T cell subset sorted from them (not recorded which). Receptors were obtained from a man in his late teens or twenties who had mild COVID-19 (a few samples of this study predate the infection). Cell type and time point are not known.

This clonotype appeared a few times. This sequence joins TRBV6-5 and TRBJ2-7, with 7 bases matching TRBD1. This CDR3 is built from 15 residues. CDR1 and CDR2 from the germline V gene are MNHEY and SVGAGI. V gave up 2 bases and J gave up 6 bases; unmatched junction bases: 10. The CDR3 DNA sequence: TGTGCCAGCAGTTACGTAGGGGTAGGGGGCAGCGAGCAGTACTTC. Amino acids: CASSYVGVGGSEQYF.

The chain carries TRBV7-8 and TRBJ2-3, with 7 bases lining up with TRBD1. Per the germline V gene, CDR1 is SGHVS and CDR2 is FQNEAQ. This CDR3 contains 15 residues. The trim removed 5 bases at V and 3 bases at J, leaving 8 bases unmatched. The CDR3 reads CASSLPQGRTDTQYF. CDR3 coding DNA: TGTGCCAGCAGCCTACCACAGGGGCGGACAGATACGCAGTATTTT.